A selection of T cell receptor beta chains follows, all from one sample in a study of T cells after yellow fever vaccination. TCRdb processed the 5' RACE reads anew with MiXCR; each CDR3 protein has one entry. The repertoire includes around 550,000 distinct CDR3 sequences, 15% to 20% of them detected once, and more than 13% sits in the top ten. Sequenced material: PBMCs, taken 15 days after the yellow fever booster vaccination. These receptors were taken from a man aged 30 to 39 who received the YFV17D yellow fever vaccine. Both conserved end residues are part of each CDR3. Fields, in order: J gene, clone size, D gene, V gene, CDR3 protein, CDR3 DNA. The D gene is left open where the match is weak. Part of the rows lack a size; the others show once, few, many or a class for expanded clones.

j_call: TRBJ2-5
clone_size: -
d_call: -
v_call: TRBV7-2
cdr3_aa: CASSSVGMVETQYF
cdr3_nt: TGTGCCAGCAGCAGCGTCGGGATGGTAGAGACCCAGTACTTC

j_call: TRBJ1-1
clone_size: few
d_call: -
v_call: TRBV5-1
cdr3_aa: CASSLGSQGIEAFF
cdr3_nt: TGCGCCAGCAGCTTGGGATCACAGGGCATTGAAGCTTTCTTT

j_call: TRBJ2-7
clone_size: many
d_call: TRBD1
v_call: TRBV6-2/TRBV6-3
cdr3_aa: CATRRGGTGTEQYF
cdr3_nt: TGTGCCACCCGGCGGGGCGGGACAGGGACCGAGCAGTACTTC

j_call: TRBJ2-1
clone_size: few
d_call: -
v_call: TRBV7-2
cdr3_aa: CASSPRRVNEQFF
cdr3_nt: TGTGCCAGCAGCCCCAGGCGCGTAAATGAGCAGTTCTTC

j_call: TRBJ1-1
clone_size: -
d_call: TRBD1
v_call: TRBV5-1
cdr3_aa: CASSLLDRGRDTEAFF
cdr3_nt: TGCGCCAGCAGCCTACTCGACAGGGGGCGGGACACTGAAGCTTTCTTT

j_call: TRBJ2-3
clone_size: few
d_call: TRBD1
v_call: TRBV30
cdr3_aa: CAWSVQGASTDTQYF
cdr3_nt: TGTGCCTGGAGTGTACAGGGGGCAAGCACAGATACGCAGTATTTT

j_call: TRBJ2-3
clone_size: -
d_call: -
v_call: TRBV7-2
cdr3_aa: CASSLSRTHTDTQYF
cdr3_nt: TGTGCCAGCAGCCTTTCCCGGACCCACACAGATACGCAGTATTTT

j_call: TRBJ2-2
clone_size: few
d_call: -
v_call: TRBV27
cdr3_aa: CASSSATTNTGELFF
cdr3_nt: TGTGCCAGCAGTTCAGCGACTACGAACACCGGGGAGCTGTTTTTT

j_call: TRBJ1-4
clone_size: -
d_call: -
v_call: TRBV12-3/TRBV12-4
cdr3_aa: CASSGSRANEKLFF
cdr3_nt: TGTGCCAGCAGTGGCTCTCGGGCTAATGAAAAACTGTTTTTT

j_call: TRBJ2-3
clone_size: few
d_call: -
v_call: TRBV11-2
cdr3_aa: CASSLGGIADTQYF
cdr3_nt: TGTGCCAGCAGCTTAGGTGGGATTGCAGATACGCAGTATTTT

j_call: TRBJ2-1
clone_size: few
d_call: -
v_call: TRBV30
cdr3_aa: CAWSGGNSAWGNEQFF
cdr3_nt: TGTGCCTGGAGTGGGGGTAATTCGGCCTGGGGGAATGAGCAGTTCTTC

j_call: TRBJ2-1
clone_size: -
d_call: -
v_call: TRBV5-4
cdr3_aa: CASSLVAGMSYNEQFF
cdr3_nt: TGTGCCAGCAGCTTGGTGGCGGGTATGTCCTACAATGAGCAGTTCTTC

j_call: TRBJ2-2
clone_size: few
d_call: -
v_call: TRBV6-1
cdr3_aa: CASIGHPNTGELFF
cdr3_nt: TGTGCCAGCATTGGACATCCGAACACCGGGGAGCTGTTTTTT

j_call: TRBJ1-1
clone_size: few
d_call: -
v_call: TRBV10-3
cdr3_aa: CAISGTTPGTEAFF
cdr3_nt: TGTGCCATCAGTGGGACCACCCCGGGCACTGAAGCTTTCTTT

j_call: TRBJ2-5
clone_size: few
d_call: -
v_call: TRBV7-9
cdr3_aa: CASSLEEGRETQYF
cdr3_nt: TGTGCCAGCAGCTTAGAAGAGGGTCGGGAGACCCAGTACTTC

j_call: TRBJ2-7
clone_size: -
d_call: -
v_call: TRBV25-1
cdr3_aa: CASRDRDYEQYF
cdr3_nt: TGTGCCAGCCGAGACAGAGACTACGAGCAGTACTTC

j_call: TRBJ2-7
clone_size: few
d_call: TRBD1
v_call: TRBV29-1
cdr3_aa: CSVAGGSYEQYF
cdr3_nt: TGCAGCGTCGCAGGGGGCTCGTACGAGCAGTACTTC